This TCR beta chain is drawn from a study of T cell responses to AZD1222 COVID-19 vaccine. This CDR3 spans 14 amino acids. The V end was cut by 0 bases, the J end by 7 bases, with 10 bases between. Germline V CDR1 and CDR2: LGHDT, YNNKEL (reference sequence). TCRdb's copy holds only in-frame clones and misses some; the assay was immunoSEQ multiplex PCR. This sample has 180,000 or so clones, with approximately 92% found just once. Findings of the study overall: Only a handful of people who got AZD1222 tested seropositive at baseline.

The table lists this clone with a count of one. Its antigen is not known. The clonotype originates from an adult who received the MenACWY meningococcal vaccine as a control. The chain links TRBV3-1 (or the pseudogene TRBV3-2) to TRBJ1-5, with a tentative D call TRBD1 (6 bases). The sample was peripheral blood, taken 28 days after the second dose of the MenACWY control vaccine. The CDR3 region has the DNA TGTGCCAGCAGCCAAGATAAGGGGGGCCAGCCCCAGCATTTT. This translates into CASSQDKGGQPQHF.